This T cell receptor beta chain was obtained from a study of PD-1 blockade in classical Hodgkin lymphoma. In regard to this clone: Its antigen is as yet unknown.

Each and every patient relapsed after autologous stem cell transplantation, and patients got differing brentuximab vedotin exposure. Data came from immunoSEQ multiplex PCR; TCRdb stores just in-frame clones and leaves some out. The sample records about 97,000 clones, roughly 88% being singletons. Study-level points and caveats: A reduction in baseline TCR diversity was reportedly seen in newly diagnosed patients relative to healthy donors.

Unmatched junction bases numbered 8, after V lost 1 base and J lost 4 bases. CDR1 is MNHEY and CDR2 is SMNVEV in the germline V gene (reference sequence). This CDR3 spans 16 amino acids. The material was peripheral blood mononuclear cells (PBMCs), obtained at baseline. The chain has TRBV27 and TRBJ2-5; 8 positions match TRBD2. The sequence was collected from a human donor with classical Hodgkin lymphoma. This CDR3 reads CASSLWRGEVGETQYF. DNA for the CDR3: TGTGCCAGCAGTTTATGGCGGGGGGAGGTAGGAGAGACCCAGTACTTC.